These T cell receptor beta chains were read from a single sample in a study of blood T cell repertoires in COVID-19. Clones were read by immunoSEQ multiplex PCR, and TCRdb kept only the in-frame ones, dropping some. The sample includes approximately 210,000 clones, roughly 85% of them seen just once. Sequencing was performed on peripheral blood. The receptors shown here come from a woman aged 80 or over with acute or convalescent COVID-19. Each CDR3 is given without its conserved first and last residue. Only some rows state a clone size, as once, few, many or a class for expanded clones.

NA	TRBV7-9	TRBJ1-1	ASSRYPEEAEAF
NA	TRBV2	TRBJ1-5	ASSEGAGGMGNQPQH
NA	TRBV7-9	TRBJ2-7	ASSLTGQGARYEQY
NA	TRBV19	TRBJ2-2	ASSRAGGRSTGELF
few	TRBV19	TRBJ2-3	ASSNPVGLAGSTDTQY
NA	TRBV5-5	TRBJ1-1	ASSLKGVTEAF
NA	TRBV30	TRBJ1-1	AWRAGTLNTEAF
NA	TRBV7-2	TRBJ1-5	ASSLGVGAPNQPQH
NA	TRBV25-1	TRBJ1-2	ASSEVGDYGYT
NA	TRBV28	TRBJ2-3	ASSHPRGGAGGLGDTDTQY
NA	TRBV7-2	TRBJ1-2	ASSPQGYGYT
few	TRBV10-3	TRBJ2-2	ATTTGEGVTGELF
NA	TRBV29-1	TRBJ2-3	SVRAGADTDTQY
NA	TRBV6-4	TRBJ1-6	ASSDLQGAPNSPLH
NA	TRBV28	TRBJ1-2	ASSLGQGEGYT
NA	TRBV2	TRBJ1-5	ASSGLQNTGVAQH
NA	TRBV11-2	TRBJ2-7	ASSPNTGTGDEQY
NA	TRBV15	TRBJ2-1	ATSLQNRYNEQF
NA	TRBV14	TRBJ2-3	ASSQSRRTDTQY
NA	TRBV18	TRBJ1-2	ASSPAEGANYGYT
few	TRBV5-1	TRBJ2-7	ASSLSAGGYEQY
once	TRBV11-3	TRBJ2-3	ASSSDTSGRTDTQY
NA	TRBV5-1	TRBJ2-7	ASSLWQGDSYEQY
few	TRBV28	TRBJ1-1	ASPGGPNTEAF
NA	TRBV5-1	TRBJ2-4	ASSLGTSSLAKNIQY
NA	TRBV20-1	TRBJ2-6	SASGGPTSGANVLT
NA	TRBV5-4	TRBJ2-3	ASSSRLAADTQY
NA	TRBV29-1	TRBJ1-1	SVRQGLGNEAF
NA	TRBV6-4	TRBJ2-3	ASSDSGLAKTQY
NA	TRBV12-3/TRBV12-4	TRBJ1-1	ASSRTGFEAF
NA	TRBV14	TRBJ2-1	ASSQRGSLNEQF
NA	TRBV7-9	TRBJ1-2	ASSAAGAKANYGYT
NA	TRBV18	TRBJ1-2	ASSPQMGPEGQYGYT
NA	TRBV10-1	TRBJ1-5	ASSPRDRDQH
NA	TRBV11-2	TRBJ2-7	ASSWPSGQTGYEQY
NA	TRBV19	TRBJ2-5	ASSGTGGETQY
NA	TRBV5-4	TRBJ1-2	ASSTNREPYGYT
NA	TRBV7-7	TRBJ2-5	ASSPGDRLAEAQY
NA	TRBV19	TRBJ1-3	ASTTGAVGNTIY
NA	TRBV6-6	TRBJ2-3	ASTQIPQTDTQY
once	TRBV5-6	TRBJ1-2	ASSLYPGSYGYT
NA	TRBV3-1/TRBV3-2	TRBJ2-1	ASSQKRGWYNEQF
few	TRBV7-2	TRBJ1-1	ASSLGYKNTEAF
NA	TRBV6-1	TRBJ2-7	ASSEAGTAPYEQY
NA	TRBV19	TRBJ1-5	ASSSGAQQPQH
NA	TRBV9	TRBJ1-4	ASNGGDGANEKLF
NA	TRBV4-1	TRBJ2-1	ASSQGRARNEQF
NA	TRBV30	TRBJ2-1	ACSAGDVWNEQF
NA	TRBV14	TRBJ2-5	ASSQVIVGQWAETQY
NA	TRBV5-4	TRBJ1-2	ASSPGGINYGYT
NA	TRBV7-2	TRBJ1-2	ASSSDRVSSYSGYT
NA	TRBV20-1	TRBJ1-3	SASGRATGNTIY
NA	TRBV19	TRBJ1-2	ASKTTGGRVNNYGYT
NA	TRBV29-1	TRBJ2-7	SVVAPDSVYEQY
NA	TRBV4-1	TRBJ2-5	ASSQEGTSGGVETQY
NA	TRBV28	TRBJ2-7	ASSFGQSEQY
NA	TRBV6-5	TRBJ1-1	ASSPVGQGLTEAF